This passage covers 5 T cell receptor beta chains from one sample sequenced in a study of a mutant IDH1 vaccine in newly diagnosed glioma. The table came from immunoSEQ multiplex PCR; TCRdb's copy has only in-frame clones and leaves some out. The profile covers some 87,000 clones, with roughly 77% appearing a single time and approximately 5% taken by the ten largest. Their specific antigens are unknown. Time point described: week 47, end of study. Doses of 300 ug of mutant IDH1 20-mer peptide were given with topical imiquimod. This material consisted of PBMCs, taken from a glioma patient whose treatment included an IDH1 peptide vaccine. Every receptor here comes from a man aged 35-49 years with glioma.

The rearrangement links TRBV28 to TRBJ2-1; 10 positions agree with TRBD2. This CDR3 has 15 residues. The germline V gene encodes CDR1 MDHEN and CDR2 SYDVKM. V was pared by 5 bases and J by 6 bases, with 7 bases of the junction left unmatched. CDR3 DNA: TGTGCCAGCAGTCCGCTAGCGGGAGTAGGCAATGAGCAGTTCTTC. As protein: CASSPLAGVGNEQFF.

The chain links TRBV11-2 to TRBJ2-3, with D unresolved. Germline lookup yields CDR1 SGHAT and CDR2 FQNNGV. Between the trimmed V and J ends, which lost 5 bases and 1 base, there was a span of 13 bases. This CDR3 comprises 15 residues. The CDR3 here is CASSARPSGTDTQYF. In nucleotides, the CDR3 is TGTGCCAGCAGCGCCCGACCTTCCGGCACAGATACGCAGTATTTT. Combining the CDR3 with reference TRBV11-2 and TRBJ2-3 gives the whole variable domain EAGVAQSPRYKIIEKRQSVAFWCNPISGHATLYWYQQILGQGPKLLIQFQNNGVVDDSQLPKDRFSAERLKGVDSTLKIQPAKLEDSAVYLCASSARPSGTDTQYFGPGTRLTVL.

V gene TRBV10-3 combines with J gene TRBJ2-7; TRBD2 matches at 12 bases. The CDR3 runs to 14 residues. Germline CDR1 is ENHRY and CDR2 is SYGVKD. V shed 5 bases, J shed 3 bases, and the junction held 2 bases outside the gene matches. CDR3 region: CAISRTSGNYEQYF. DNA of the CDR3: TGTGCCATCAGTCGGACTAGCGGGAACTACGAGCAGTACTTC.

The V gene is TRBV30, the J gene TRBJ1-4; 10 bases agree with TRBD1. The CDR3 runs 14 residues. Unmatched junction bases numbered 3, after V lost 3 bases and J lost 5 bases. Germline V lookup: CDR1 GTSNPN, CDR2 SVGIG (reference sequence). In nucleotides, the CDR3 is TGTGCCTGGAGCAGGACAGGGGGGAATGAAAAACTGTTTTTT. This codes for CAWSRTGGNEKLFF.

The CDR3, as DNA: TGCGCCAGCAGAGTACAGGGGGTACCGGATGGCTACACCTTC. Translating it yields CASRVQGVPDGYTF. The genes are TRBV5-1 and TRBJ1-2; TRBD1 agrees at 8 bases. The CDR3 spans 14 residues. CDR1 is SGHRS, CDR2 YFSETQ, per germline. Germline trimming cut 5 bases from V and 6 bases from J; bases unmatched to any gene: 9.